This TCR beta chain came from a study of CD8 T cells in ankylosing spondylitis. Study-level findings and limits: Some motif variants had been reported before (in reactive arthritis synovial fluid and blood).

Ten or more counts support this clonotype. What it recognizes is unknown. In making TCR beta libraries, quantitative 5'-RACE with molecular barcodes was used. TCRdb re-called the 5' RACE reads through MiXCR, storing one row per CDR3 protein. The sample shows 150,000 to 250,000 distinct CDR3 sequences, 9.5% to 15% of them seen only once. V gave up 7 bases and J gave up 6 bases; unmatched junction bases: 7. The CDR3 loop spans 13 amino acids. Germline V gives CDR1 SGHRS, CDR2 YFSETQ. The specimen was blood, either unsorted or a sorted T cell fraction (not recorded which). The receptor was derived from a male donor with ankylosing spondylitis or in good health (not recorded which). The J gene is TRBJ1-1, the V gene TRBV5-1; TRBD1 matches at 9 bases. CDR3 sequence reads: CASATGGASEAFF. CDR3 sequence (DNA): TGCGCCAGCGCTACAGGGGGCGCGTCTGAAGCTTTCTTT.